Below are 12 T cell receptor beta chains sequenced from a single sample in a study of cytomegalovirus exposure and HLA in healthy donors. Researchers ran the PCR with 60 Vbeta and 13 Jbeta primers. The table came from immunoSEQ multiplex PCR; TCRdb's copy has only in-frame clones and leaves some out. There are fewer than 250,000 clones in the sample; approximately 80% occur only once, and 2.5% to 3% lies in the top ten. Sequenced input: PBMCs. The receptors were sampled from a man between 25 and 39 years old in good health and CMV-seronegative.

This clone showed up just once. The sample has other DNA sequences that encode this CDR3 too. This chain links TRBV5-8 with TRBJ2-7, with D uncertain. V lost 4 bases and J lost 2, with 4 bases in between. Germline-derived CDR1 and CDR2 are SGHTS and YDEGEE. CDR3 size: 11 residues. As DNA, the CDR3 is TGTGCCAGCAGCCCTACCTACGAGCAGTACTTC. Translating gives CASSPTYEQYF. Full variable domain (missing parts from reference TRBV5-8 and TRBJ2-7): EAGVTQSPTHLIKTRGQQATLRCSPISGHTSVYWYQQALGLGLQFLLWYDEGEERNRGNFPPRFSGRQFPNYSSELNVNALELEDSALYLCASSPTYEQYFGPGTRLTVT.

The V call is TRBV4-2, the J call TRBJ1-2, with 7 bases lining up with TRBD1. CDR1 and CDR2 (germline): LGHNA, YNFKEQ. Trimming took 0 bases from V and 4 from J; bases not matched to a gene: 14. This CDR3 comprises 18 residues. The CDR3 DNA follows: TGTGCCAGCAGCCAAGAGCTGGGACAGCTTCGAAGGTCCTATGGCTACACCTTC. Translation: CASSQELGQLRRSYGYTF.

The chain has TRBV9 and TRBJ2-2, with D tentatively TRBD2 (5 bases). The germline CDR1 and CDR2 sequences are SGDLS and YYNGEE. Deletions cut 6 bases from V and 8 bases from J, with 20 bases between. The CDR3 has 15 residues. CDR3 nucleotides: TGTGCCAGCACAAGGGAGCTGGGGTGGGCGGGGGAGCTGTTTTTT. Translation gives CASTRELGWAGELFF. The full variable domain, in which reference TRBV9 and TRBJ2-2 provide the parts outside the CDR3, is DSGVTQTPKHLITATGQRVTLRCSPRSGDLSVYWYQQSLDQGLQFLIQYYNGEERAKGNILERFSAQQFPDLHSELNLSSLELGDSALYFCASTRELGWAGELFFGEGSRLTVL.

The chain recombines TRBV7-3 with TRBJ2-2; D gene ambiguous. The germline CDR1 and CDR2 sequences are SGHTA and FQGTGA. Trimming stripped 4 bases from V and 5 bases from J, with 8 bases between. The CDR3 totals 13 residues. CDR3 in amino acids: CASSSELTGELFF. CDR3 nucleotides: TGTGCCAGCAGCTCCGAGCTGACCGGGGAGCTGTTTTTT.

Details on this clone: The sample contains more than one DNA sequence encoding this CDR3. This chain joins TRBV28 and TRBJ2-7, with TRBD2 as a possible D gene (6 bases). The CDR3 spans 14 residues. V dropped 3 bases and J dropped 0 bases, with 9 bases sitting between them. The germline V gene has CDR1 MDHEN and CDR2 SYDVKM. This CDR3 reads CASSLAGSSYEQYF. The CDR3 region has the DNA TGTGCCAGCAGTTTGGCCGGGAGCTCCTACGAGCAGTACTTC.

J is TRBJ2-3 and V is TRBV29-1; 10 nucleotides agree with TRBD1. The CDR3 runs 14 residues. Germline V gene lookup returns CDR1 SQVTM and CDR2 ANQGSEA. V lost 7 bases, J lost 7 bases, and 11 bases stayed unmatched. CDR3 DNA sequence: TGCAGCGCTCGACAGGGGGCGGACCTTTATACGCAGTATTTT. Translating it yields CSARQGADLYTQYF.

The chain has TRBV27 and TRBJ1-1, with D perhaps TRBD1 (5 bases). Germline V gives CDR1 MNHEY, CDR2 SMNVEV (reference sequence). Trimming pared 4 bases from V and 1 base from J, leaving 13 bases between. The CDR3 length is 15 residues. CDR3 DNA: TGTGCCAGCAGTTACTTTGGGGCCTCGAACACTGAAGCTTTCTTT. This codes for CASSYFGASNTEAFF.

The chain has TRBV5-6 and TRBJ2-7, with 11 nucleotides matching TRBD2. Germline CDR1 is SGHDT and CDR2 is YYEEEE. V shed 2 bases and J 2 bases; nucleotides not matched to a gene: 0. The CDR3 totals 14 residues. For the CDR3, the DNA is TGTGCCAGCAGCTTTAGCGGGGGGGCCTACGAGCAGTACTTC. Its translation is CASSFSGGAYEQYF.

The V call is TRBV2, the J call TRBJ2-5; 10 bases fit TRBD1. The J call may be in error: the DNA end matches TRBJ2-7 better. The CDR3 covers 17 residues. Germline loops: CDR1 SNHLY, CDR2 FYNNEI. The CDR3 here is CASSEKVGTGDWYEQYF. CDR3 sequence (DNA): TGTGCCAGCAGTGAAAAGGTCGGGACAGGGGATTGGTACGAGCAGTACTTC.

The V call is TRBV4-1, the J call TRBJ2-3; 13 bases map to TRBD2. The ends lost 3 bases at V and 2 bases at J; junction bases unmatched: 11. This CDR3 has 19 residues. Germline CDR1 is MGHRA and CDR2 is YSYEKL. The CDR3 region is CASSQAGTSGAFSTDTQYF. Written as DNA, the CDR3 is TGCGCCAGCAGCCAGGCCGGGACTAGCGGGGCCTTCTCCACAGATACGCAGTATTTT.

There are a few counts of this clone. The chain employs TRBV5-1 and TRBJ2-7, with TRBD2 matching over 10 bases. The CDR3 runs to 14 residues. Trimming removed 1 base from V and 5 bases from J; junction bases left unmatched: 3. Germline V gene lookup returns CDR1 SGHRS and CDR2 YFSETQ. The CDR3 sequence is CASSLRSGGDEQYF. The CDR3 DNA is TGCGCCAGCAGCTTGAGGAGCGGGGGGGACGAGCAGTACTTC.

The chain uses TRBV10-2 and TRBJ1-1, with 11 bases aligning to TRBD1. The V segment lost 8 bases and the J segment 11 bases; nucleotides outside the gene matches: 4. The CDR3 spans 11 residues. CDR1 and CDR2 from the germline V gene are WSHSY and SAAADI. The CDR3 bases are TGCGCCAGCGGCGGACAGGGGGCGGCTTTCTTT. Translated: CASGGQGAAFF.